The 22 T cell receptor beta chains below all came from one sample that was sequenced in a study of low-dose radiotherapy and immunotherapy resistance in tumors. Primers targeting TRAV and TRBV primed first-strand cDNA, covering alpha and beta chains. Using a constant-region primer together with a V-primer adapter, TCRs were subjected to 20 PCR cycles of amplification. TCRdb itself ran the reads through MiXCR, one entry per CDR3 protein. The profile covers 75,000 to 95,000 distinct CDR3 sequences, with 15% to 20% appearing a single time and about 5.5% taken by the ten largest. This sample's time point: before trial treatment. Sequenced material: PBMCs, taken before treatment. The receptor source for this set is a male donor with prostate cancer.

Many counts were recorded for this clonotype. The genes are TRBV28 and TRBJ2-7, with D possibly called TRBD1 or TRBD2 (5 bases each). Germline V lookup: CDR1 MDHEN, CDR2 SYDVKM. The CDR3 has 16 residues. Trimming stripped 5 bases from V and 0 bases from J, with 17 bases between. The chain's CDR3 is CASSIPSAGASYEQYF. CDR3 in DNA: TGTGCCAGCAGTATACCGAGCGCCGGGGCCTCCTACGAGCAGTACTTC.

The chain couples TRBV5-5 to TRBJ2-2; maybe TRBD1 (6 bases). Trimming took off 2 bases at V and 0 bases at J, with 8 bases between the two ends. Germline assignment: CDR1 SGHKS and CDR2 YYEKEE (reference sequence). There are 15 residues in the CDR3. The CDR3 DNA sequence: TGTGCCAGCAGCTTTAGGACAGCGAACACCGGGGAGCTGTTTTTT. It codes for CASSFRTANTGELFF.

This clonotype was observed at least ten times. The chain links TRBV6-5 to TRBJ1-2; perhaps TRBD1 as D (6 bases). CDR1 MNHEY and CDR2 SVGAGI come from the germline V gene. The CDR3 contains 13 residues. V gave up 1 base and J gave up 7 bases, with 10 bases separating them. The DNA for the CDR3 is TGTGCCAGCAGTTACTTACAGGGTTTTGGCTACACCTTC. Translation: CASSYLQGFGYTF.

This clonotype was recorded many times. This sequence joins TRBV14 and TRBJ2-7; TRBD1 agrees at 8 bases. V was clipped by 1 base and J by 6 bases; unmatched bases: 8. CDR1 and CDR2 (germline): SGHDN, FVKESK. The CDR3 covers 15 residues. In nucleotides, the CDR3 is TGTGCCAGCAGCCAAGCATCAACCAGGGGGCGCGAGCAGTACTTC. Encoded protein: CASSQASTRGREQYF. Full variable domain (outside the CDR3, taken from reference TRBV14 and TRBJ2-7): EAGVTQFPSHSVIEKGQTVTLRCDPISGHDNLYWYRRVMGKEIKFLLHFVKESKQDESGMPNNRFLAERTGGTYSTLKVQPAELEDSGVYFCASSQASTRGREQYFGPGTRLTVT.

This clonotype appeared many times. The chain carries TRBV7-9 and TRBJ2-7; TRBD2 agrees at 9 bases. The germline V gene has CDR1 SEHNR and CDR2 FQNEAQ (reference sequence). V was pared by 3 bases and J by 4 bases, with 4 bases of the junction left unmatched. This CDR3 has 14 amino acids. The CDR3: CASSFGGGAYEQYF. The CDR3 DNA reads TGTGCCAGCAGCTTTGGCGGGGGGGCTTACGAGCAGTACTTC.

Many counts were recorded for this clonotype. The chain combines TRBV19 with TRBJ1-5; D gene ambiguous. The V gene's germline CDR1 is LNHDA and CDR2 SQIVND (reference sequence). The CDR3 runs 19 residues. Trimming shortened V by 7 bases and J by 0 bases, and 25 bases separated the two germline ends. CDR3 protein: CASINPHPAYGYSNQPQHF. CDR3 in DNA: TGTGCCAGTATTAATCCCCACCCCGCTTACGGTTATAGCAATCAGCCCCAGCATTTT.

This clonotype was recorded a few times. The V call is TRBV10-2, the J call TRBJ2-1; 9 positions match TRBD1. Germline V gives CDR1 WSHSY, CDR2 SAAADI. After removal of 7 bases from V and 4 bases from J, the junction contained 5 bases not matched to a gene. This CDR3 contains 14 residues. The CDR3 loop is CASTVGTGYNEQFF. The CDR3 nucleotides are TGCGCCAGCACCGTCGGGACAGGGTACAATGAGCAGTTCTTC.

This clonotype was observed many times. The chain links TRBV2 to TRBJ2-2, with 7 bases matching TRBD2. This CDR3 is 15 amino acids long. V was pared by 1 base and J by 5 bases, with 4 bases of the junction left unmatched. Germline loops: CDR1 SNHLY, CDR2 FYNNEI. For the CDR3, the DNA is TGTGCCAGCAGTGAAGAGGGGCGGGAGACCGGGGAGCTGTTTTTT. Translated: CASSEEGRETGELFF.

Comment on this clonotype: Given a far larger clone just one base away, this is likely a sequencing read error. This sequence joins TRBV4-2 and TRBJ2-7, with 12 bases that match TRBD2. CDR3 size: 17 residues. Germline V gene lookup returns CDR1 LGHNA and CDR2 YNFKEQ. After removal of 0 bases from V and 7 bases from J, the junction contained 10 bases not matched to a gene. The CDR3 region is CASSQDRLAGETNEQYF. CDR3 in DNA: TGTGCCAGCAGCCAAGATCGACTAGCGGGAGAGACGAATGAGCAGTACTTC.

This clonotype was seen repeatedly, ten times or more. V gene TRBV20-1 combines with J gene TRBJ1-5; 7 nucleotides agree with TRBD1. CDR3 length: 15 amino acids. Unmatched junction bases numbered 5, after V lost 1 base and J lost 2 bases. Germline values: CDR1 DFQATT, CDR2 SNEGSKA (reference sequence). CDR3 coding DNA: TGCAGTGCTAGAGCCGTGACAGGGCGCAATCAGCCCCAGCATTTT. Protein sequence: CSARAVTGRNQPQHF.

This chain uses TRBV10-3 with TRBJ2-6; D ambiguous. Between the trimmed V and J ends, which lost 3 bases and 0 bases, there was a span of 9 bases. This CDR3 spans 16 amino acids. CDR1 and CDR2 from the germline V gene are ENHRY and SYGVKD. The CDR3 region is CAISDPAFSGANVLTF. CDR3 nucleotide sequence: TGTGCCATCAGTGACCCTGCGTTCTCTGGGGCCAACGTCCTGACTTTC.

This clonotype came up many times. This sequence joins TRBV19 and TRBJ2-7, with TRBD1 as a possible D gene (6 bases). CDR1 LNHDA and CDR2 SQIVND come from the germline V gene (reference sequence). The CDR3 is 16 residues long. V was shortened by 3 bases and J by 0 bases, with 15 bases between the two germline ends. The CDR3 sequence is CASSMGAGAVSYEQYF. CDR3 DNA sequence: TGTGCCAGTAGTATGGGCGCAGGGGCCGTCTCCTACGAGCAGTACTTC.

In its sample, this clonotype was seen many times. The chain carries TRBV20-1 and TRBJ2-3, with D perhaps TRBD2 (6 bases). The germline gives CDR1 DFQATT, CDR2 SNEGSKA (reference sequence). The CDR3 is made up of 15 amino acids. V was clipped by 6 bases and J by 2 bases, with 18 bases between them. The CDR3 is CSAQDYARLTDTQYF. CDR3 DNA sequence: TGCAGTGCCCAGGACTACGCACGCCTCACAGATACGCAGTATTTT.

This clonotype has ten or more counts. The chain employs TRBV6-2 or TRBV6-3 and TRBJ2-3; D may be TRBD1 or TRBD2 (6 bases each). The CDR3 extends over 17 amino acids. V was pared by 5 bases and J by 1 base, with 19 bases between. From germline, CDR1 is MNHEY and CDR2 SVGEGT. CDR3 in amino acids: CASSDQAGGRRTDTQYF. Here the CDR3 DNA reads TGTGCCAGCAGTGATCAGGCTGGGGGGCGACGCACAGATACGCAGTATTTT.

This clonotype was seen more than once but under ten times. CDR3 sequence (DNA): TGCGCCAGCAGCCCTGGAGGCACCGGGGATGGTACAGATACGCAGTATTTT. Its translation is CASSPGGTGDGTDTQYF. This chain links TRBV5-1 with TRBJ2-3; perhaps TRBD2 as D (5 bases). In germline, CDR1 is SGHRS, CDR2 YFSETQ. V lost 4 bases to trimming and J lost 3 bases, with 21 bases between them. This CDR3 region has 17 residues.

The table lists this clonotype with many counts. The CDR3 DNA sequence: TGCGCCAGCAGCCCTGGGGATGGGGGCAACTATGGCTACACCTTC. Residues: CASSPGDGGNYGYTF. V is TRBV5-1 and J is TRBJ1-2; D may be TRBD1 (6 bases). The germline V and J ends were trimmed by 4 bases and 2 bases, with 15 bases remaining between them. This CDR3 comprises 15 residues. CDR1 and CDR2 from the germline V gene are SGHRS and YFSETQ.

This chain joins TRBV5-8 and TRBJ2-5; D not certain. Germline lookup yields CDR1 SGHTS and CDR2 YDEGEE. Trimming took off 0 bases at V and 5 bases at J, with 17 bases between the two ends. The CDR3 has 16 amino acids. CDR3 sequence (DNA): TGTGCCAGCAGCTTGGAACGGCCCTTTGAAAGGGAGACCCAGTACTTC. It specifies CASSLERPFERETQYF. The whole variable domain, filled in from reference TRBV5-8 and TRBJ2-5, reads EAGVTQSPTHLIKTRGQQATLRCSPISGHTSVYWYQQALGLGLQFLLWYDEGEERNRGNFPPRFSGRQFPNYSSELNVNALELEDSALYLCASSLERPFERETQYFGPGTRLLVL.

This clonotype occurred many times. The V and J genes are TRBV12-3 or TRBV12-4 and TRBJ1-6; no firm D call. Trimming pared 2 bases from V and 0 bases from J, leaving 8 bases between. This CDR3 has 16 residues. CDR3 region: CASSLMWISYNSPLHF. The CDR3, as DNA: TGTGCCAGCAGTTTAATGTGGATCTCCTATAATTCACCCCTCCACTTT.

In this sample, this clonotype turned up once. The rearrangement uses TRBV6-2 or TRBV6-3 and TRBJ2-7, with 13 bases lining up with TRBD2. V gave up 6 bases and J gave up 3 bases; unmatched junction bases: 11. Germline lookup yields CDR1 MNHEY and CDR2 SVGEGT. The CDR3 is made up of 17 amino acids. CDR3 region: CASSRRLAGGQSYEQYF. The CDR3 nucleotides are TGTGCCAGCAGCCGCAGACTAGCGGGGGGCCAAAGCTACGAGCAGTACTTC.

This clonotype was counted many times. This chain joins TRBV5-8 and TRBJ2-1, with a tentative D call TRBD1 (6 bases). Trimming pared 4 bases from V and 7 bases from J, leaving 21 bases between. CDR3 size: 16 residues. The V gene's germline CDR1 is SGHTS and CDR2 YDEGEE. The chain's CDR3 is CASSQFQGIMVNEQFF. For the CDR3, the DNA is TGTGCCAGCAGCCAATTCCAGGGGATAATGGTTAATGAGCAGTTCTTC.

This clonotype has a count of ten or more. The chain has TRBV18 and TRBJ2-7, with TRBD1 identical over 8 bases. Per germline, CDR1 KGHSH and CDR2 LQKENI. This CDR3 contains 14 residues. J was trimmed by 3 bases and V by 3 bases; bases with no gene match: 4. The CDR3 DNA reads TGTGCCAGCTCACCTCAGGGGGCCGGCTACGAGCAGTACTTC. The encoded protein is CASSPQGAGYEQYF. Supplemented by reference TRBV18 and TRBJ2-7, the full variable domain reads NAGVMQNPRHLVRRRGQEARLRCSPMKGHSHVYWYRQLPEEGLKFMVYLQKENIIDESGMPKERFSAEFPKEGPSILRIQQVVRGDSAAYFCASSPQGAGYEQYFGPGTRLTVT.

This clonotype was observed at least ten times. This chain joins TRBV7-2 and TRBJ2-4, with 7 bases lining up with TRBD2. Trimming cost V 1 base and J 0 bases; bases outside gene matches: 6. Germline V gene sequence: CDR1 SGHTA, CDR2 FQGNSA. This CDR3 has 17 residues. This CDR3 is CASSLGASSGAKNIQYF. DNA for the CDR3: TGTGCCAGCAGCTTAGGGGCATCTAGCGGAGCCAAAAACATTCAGTACTTC.